This paragraph reports one T cell receptor beta chain. What it recognizes is unknown. Isolation of CD4+ T cells took place after approximately 10 days of culture. This individual contracted SARS-CoV-2 between March and December 2020, as verified by PCR. Two-dose vaccination with either BNT162b2 or mRNA-1273 was given to the participants. CDR1 and CDR2 (germline): MNHEY, SVGAGI. V gave up 6 bases and J gave up 7 bases, with 10 bases separating them. CDR3 length: 13 amino acids. The data were taken from a study of vaccination effects on CD4 cells after COVID-19. The study, taken as a whole, reports: Long after vaccination, the clones induced by infection and by vaccine shrank markedly in size.

TCRdb keeps only in-frame clones here, not all; method: immunoSEQ multiplex PCR. The data show under 40,000 clones, around 72% seen once. This sequence joins TRBV6-5 and TRBJ1-6, with D hard to call. The TCR comes from a human donor who had a prior SARS-CoV-2 infection. The sequencing used CD4+ T cells from PBMCs cultured without peptide, collected after COVID-19 vaccination. The CDR3, as DNA: TGTGCCAGCAGAGGGCTCCAAAATTCACCCCTCCACTTT. Protein product: CASRGLQNSPLHF.